The next 25 T cell receptor beta chains were all read from a single sample in a study of blood T cell repertoires in COVID-19. TCRdb's table, derived via immunoSEQ multiplex PCR, lists solely in-frame clones and lacks some. Of some 100,000 clones in the sample, around four fifths are singletons; the top ten hold 15% to 20%. Input material: peripheral blood. Source of these receptors: a woman in her fifties or sixties with acute or convalescent COVID-19.

The rearrangement links TRBV29-1 to TRBJ2-6, with TRBD1 matching over 8 bases. After removal of 6 bases from V and 1 base from J, the junction contained 2 bases not matched to a gene. Germline loops: CDR1 SQVTM, CDR2 ANQGSEA. The CDR3 runs to 14 residues. In nucleotides, the CDR3 is TGCAGCGTCGGGACAGGTTCTGGGGCCAACGTCCTGACTTTC. Its protein is CSVGTGSGANVLTF.

This chain uses TRBV5-5 with TRBJ1-5; D is uncertain. The CDR3 runs 15 residues. Trimming cost V 0 bases and J 0 bases, with 7 bases left between them. Germline V gives CDR1 SGHKS, CDR2 YYEKEE (reference sequence). The CDR3 DNA follows: TGTGCCAGCAGCTTGGGCAGACTTAGCAATCAGCCCCAGCATTTT. Amino acids: CASSLGRLSNQPQHF.

This clone appeared a few times. The chain combines TRBV18 with TRBJ2-2; 8 nucleotides line up with TRBD2. The V gene end was trimmed by 2 bases and the J gene end by 2 bases; junction bases not matched to a gene: 4. The CDR3 runs 16 residues. Germline assignment: CDR1 KGHSH and CDR2 LQKENI. The CDR3 region is CASSPFLAGNTGELFF. CDR3 bases: TGTGCCAGCTCACCATTCCTAGCGGGTAACACCGGGGAGCTGTTTTTT.

The chain joins TRBV30 to TRBJ1-3, with D unresolved. CDR1 GTSNPN and CDR2 SVGIG come from the germline V gene (reference sequence). Trimming stripped 1 base from V and 0 bases from J, with 7 bases between. This CDR3 has 14 amino acids. DNA of the CDR3: TGTGCCTGGAGTGGCGGGAGCTCTGGAAACACCATATATTTT. Its translation: CAWSGGSSGNTIYF.

The rearrangement uses TRBV7-2 and TRBJ2-1, with 9 positions matching TRBD2. CDR1 SGHTA and CDR2 FQGNSA come from the germline V gene. This CDR3 region has 16 residues. Trimming at V came to 5 bases and at J to 5 bases, leaving 10 bases not matched to a gene. CDR3 DNA: TGTGCCAGCAGCCCGCGGGGGGGACTAGGTCACAATGAGCAGTTCTTC. Translation: CASSPRGGLGHNEQFF.

The CDR3 protein is CASSLDRIRSPLHF. In nucleotides, the CDR3 is TGTGCCAGCAGTCTGGACAGGATTCGTTCACCCCTCCACTTT. V gene TRBV6-4 combines with J gene TRBJ1-6, with 7 positions matching TRBD1. The junction had 7 bases not matched to a gene; V was cut back by 5 bases and J by 9 bases. The CDR3 covers 14 residues. Germline lookup yields CDR1 MRHNA and CDR2 SNTAGT.

CDR3 bases: TGTGCCAGCACCGTACAGGGGGACTATGGCTACACCTTC. It yields the protein CASTVQGDYGYTF. The chain joins TRBV28 to TRBJ1-2; TRBD1 aligns across 8 bases. After removal of 7 bases from V and 3 bases from J, the junction contained 4 bases not matched to a gene. Germline V gene lookup returns CDR1 MDHEN and CDR2 SYDVKM. The CDR3 sequence is 13 residues long.

The rearrangement links TRBV6-5 to TRBJ1-3; no clear D gene. V shed 8 bases and J shed 3 bases, with 5 bases lying between them. Germline V gene sequence: CDR1 MNHEY, CDR2 SVGAGI. CDR3 size: 11 residues. The CDR3 coding sequence is TGTGCCAGCTCTAATGGAAACACCATATATTTT. Translated: CASSNGNTIYF.

The chain links TRBV5-1 to TRBJ2-3, with D hard to call. The CDR3 totals 12 residues. The V end lost 5 bases, the J end lost 0 bases, and 4 bases lay between the germline ends. The germline CDR1 and CDR2 sequences are SGHRS and YFSETQ. Here the CDR3 DNA reads TGCGCCAGCAGGGCTAGCACAGATACGCAGTATTTT. Translating gives CASRASTDTQYF.

The chain employs TRBV16 and TRBJ1-2; tentative D call: TRBD1 (5 bases). CDR1 is KGHSY and CDR2 is FQNENV in the germline V gene. V lost 4 bases and J 0 bases, leaving 15 bases between the germline ends. This CDR3 has 16 amino acids. CDR3 DNA: TGTGCCAGCAGCCCTCACCAGACAGTTCCTAACTATGGCTACACCTTC. Translating gives CASSPHQTVPNYGYTF. Filled out from reference TRBV16 and TRBJ1-2, the complete variable domain reads GEEVAQTPKHLVRGEGQKAKLYCAPIKGHSYVFWYQQVLKNEFKFLISFQNENVFDETGMPKERFSAKCLPNSPCSLEIQATKLEDSAVYFCASSPHQTVPNYGYTFGSGTRLTVV.

The chain combines TRBV10-3 with TRBJ1-4; the match to TRBD1 covers 8 bases. After removal of 6 bases from V and 8 bases from J, the junction contained 11 bases not matched to a gene. This CDR3 region has 15 residues. Germline V lookup: CDR1 ENHRY, CDR2 SYGVKD. The CDR3 DNA reads TGTGCCATCAGGGGCACAGGGGGGCCGATGGAAAAACTGTTTTTT. Protein product: CAIRGTGGPMEKLFF.

The V call is TRBV5-8, the J call TRBJ1-5, with TRBD1 as a possible D gene (6 bases). Trimming pared 4 bases from V and 3 bases from J, leaving 14 bases between. CDR3 length: 15 residues. Looked up from germline, CDR1 is SGHTS and CDR2 is YDEGEE. The CDR3 loop is CASSPYQGINQPQHF. The CDR3 DNA sequence: TGTGCCAGCAGCCCCTACCAGGGGATCAATCAGCCCCAGCATTTT.

The chain employs TRBV24-1 and TRBJ2-3; a weak D match, TRBD1 (5 bases). CDR3 size: 16 residues. Germline V gives CDR1 KGHDR, CDR2 SFDVKD. Trimming left V 0 bases short and J 0 bases short, with 9 bases between. CDR3 residues: CATSDLQGSSTDTQYF. Here the CDR3 DNA reads TGTGCCACCAGTGATTTGCAGGGCTCTAGCACAGATACGCAGTATTTT.

J is TRBJ1-5 and V is TRBV12-5; no definite D call. The CDR3 length is 14 residues. Germline CDR1 LGHNT, CDR2 FRNRAP. V dropped 6 bases and J dropped 0 bases, with 9 bases sitting between them. The CDR3 bases are TGTGCTAGTGGACTCCGACATAGCAATCAGCCCCAGCATTTT. Encoded protein: CASGLRHSNQPQHF.

The V gene is TRBV28, the J gene TRBJ1-1; D gene uncertain. CDR1 is MDHEN and CDR2 is SYDVKM in the germline V gene. V was clipped by 1 base and J by 5 bases, with 14 bases between them. This CDR3 contains 15 residues. The CDR3 sequence is CASSLLRGRGTEAFF. The DNA of the CDR3 is TGTGCCAGCAGTTTATTGCGGGGAAGAGGGACTGAAGCTTTCTTT.

This clone was seen just once. The chain is built from TRBV30 and TRBJ2-6, with TRBD1 as a possible D gene (6 bases). The V gene's germline CDR1 is GTSNPN and CDR2 SVGIG (reference sequence). The CDR3 length is 15 residues. V was pared by 4 bases and J by 3 bases, with 13 bases between. CDR3 in amino acids: CAWTSRGNGANVLTF. In DNA form, the CDR3 reads TGTGCCTGGACCAGCAGGGGAAATGGGGCCAACGTCCTGACTTTC.

Ten or more counts support this clone. The chain links TRBV19 to TRBJ1-1, with 8 bases matching TRBD1. This CDR3 contains 15 residues. CDR1 is LNHDA and CDR2 is SQIVND in the germline V gene (reference sequence). Trimming took 5 bases from V and 0 from J; bases not matched to a gene: 5. In DNA form, the CDR3 reads TGTGCCAGTAGTCAGGGGGCCACACTGAACACTGAAGCTTTCTTT. It specifies CASSQGATLNTEAFF.

V usage is TRBV3-1 (or the pseudogene TRBV3-2) and J usage is TRBJ1-3; TRBD1 is a possible D gene (5 bases). The CDR3 consists of 16 residues. Trimming took 1 base from V and 0 from J, leaving 10 bases between them. The germline V gene has CDR1 LGHDT and CDR2 YNNKEL (reference sequence). The CDR3 DNA follows: TGTGCCAGCAGCCAAGGTAGGGGATACTCTGGAAACACCATATATTTT. This gives the protein CASSQGRGYSGNTIYF.

CDR3 amino acids: CASSQVKSREKLFF. The DNA of the CDR3 is TGTGCCAGCAGCCAAGTTAAAAGCCGTGAAAAACTGTTTTTT. The J gene is TRBJ1-4, the V gene TRBV14, with D unclear. V lost 1 base and J lost 7, with 10 bases in between. Germline values: CDR1 SGHDN, CDR2 FVKESK. The CDR3 contains 14 residues.

The chain employs TRBV19 and TRBJ1-3; D gene uncertain. The V gene's germline CDR1 is LNHDA and CDR2 SQIVND (reference sequence). Trimming removed 8 bases from V and 4 bases from J, with 15 bases in between. The CDR3 is 14 residues long. Written as DNA, the CDR3 is TGTGCCAGTGGCTCTGGCAGACTCGGAAACACCATATATTTT. Translation: CASGSGRLGNTIYF. Full variable domain (missing parts from reference TRBV19 and TRBJ1-3): DGGITQSPKYLFRKEGQNVTLSCEQNLNHDAMYWYRQDPGQGLRLIYYSQIVNDFQKGDIAEGYSVSREKKESFPLTVTSAQKNPTAFYLCASGSGRLGNTIYFGEGSWLTVV.

This sequence joins TRBV7-9 and TRBJ1-1; maybe TRBD1 (5 bases). Trimming cost V 3 bases and J 5 bases, with 13 bases left between them. Germline V gene sequence: CDR1 SEHNR, CDR2 FQNEAQ (reference sequence). This CDR3 is built from 14 residues. This CDR3 reads CASSFVGPRTEAFF. DNA of the CDR3: TGTGCCAGCAGCTTCGTGGGGCCGCGAACTGAAGCTTTCTTT.

V usage is TRBV10-1 and J usage is TRBJ1-1; D unclear. The CDR3 sequence is 12 residues long. The germline V gene has CDR1 WNHNN and CDR2 SYGVQD (reference sequence). V lost 4 bases to trimming and J lost 1 base, with 4 bases between them. The CDR3 loop is CASSVWNTEAFF. The CDR3 DNA is TGCGCCAGCAGTGTATGGAACACTGAAGCTTTCTTT.

The chain recombines TRBV3-1 (or the pseudogene TRBV3-2) with TRBJ2-1, with 7 bases identical to TRBD2. Germline V CDR1 and CDR2: LGHDT, YNNKEL (reference sequence). The CDR3 has 16 residues. V was clipped by 3 bases and J by 10 bases; unmatched bases: 15. In nucleotides, the CDR3 is TGTGCCAGCAGCCAGGGTCGGGGTGGCGGGAGCGGCGAGCAGTTCTTC. It is translated as CASSQGRGGGSGEQFF.

This rearrangement joins TRBV6-5 to TRBJ1-2; a weak D match, TRBD1 (6 bases). Trimming took off 6 bases at V and 1 base at J, with 15 bases between the two ends. CDR1 is MNHEY, CDR2 SVGAGI, per germline. The CDR3 covers 15 residues. The CDR3 reads CASSATGTRNYGYTF. In DNA, the CDR3 is TGTGCCAGCAGCGCCACAGGGACACGTAACTATGGCTACACCTTC.

Only one count was recorded for this clone. This chain links TRBV6-5 with TRBJ2-7, with D tentatively TRBD2 (5 bases). The V gene's germline CDR1 is MNHEY and CDR2 SVGAGI. The CDR3 runs 13 residues. Deletions cut 11 bases from V and 3 bases from J, with 17 bases between. The CDR3 sequence: CARGWNALYEQYF. The CDR3 coding sequence is TGTGCCCGCGGGTGGAATGCGCTCTACGAGCAGTACTTC.